These 20 T cell receptor beta chains were sequenced from one sample in a study of technical replicates of blood from several donors. Clones were sequenced by immunoSEQ multiplex PCR, and TCRdb holds only the in-frame ones, with some missing. The sample contains over 65,000 clones, around 97% of which appear only once. The sample consisted of T cells isolated from PBMCs. The receptors derive from a human donor in good health.

The chain recombines TRBV6-5 with TRBJ1-2, with D perhaps matching TRBD1 (6 bases). V was cut by 6 bases and J by 6 bases, with 14 bases left in between. Germline lookup yields CDR1 MNHEY and CDR2 SVGAGI. This CDR3 is built from 13 residues. The CDR3 here is CASRRGGVNGYTF. CDR3 sequence (DNA): TGTGCCAGCAGGAGGGGGGGGGTGAATGGCTACACCTTC.

This chain connects TRBV21-1 to TRBJ2-7; TRBD1 reflects the table's D call only, with no check against the DNA. TRBV21-1 is annotated as a pseudogene. The CDR3 consists of 11 residues. The CDR3 nucleotides are TGTGCCAGCAGGGACAGCTACGAGCAGTACTTC. Translation: CASRDSYEQYF.

The chain links TRBV9 to TRBJ2-7, with D uncertain. The germline V and J ends were trimmed by 0 bases and 2 bases, with 15 bases remaining between them. The germline V gene has CDR1 SGDLS and CDR2 YYNGEE. The CDR3 runs to 16 residues. Here the CDR3 reads CASSVASKTTAYEQYF. Here the CDR3 DNA reads TGTGCCAGCAGCGTAGCTTCGAAGACAACCGCCTACGAGCAGTACTTC.

The chain employs TRBV5-4 and TRBJ2-1; 9 bases are shared with TRBD2. The CDR3 sequence is 16 residues long. From germline, CDR1 is SGHNT and CDR2 YYREEE (reference sequence). With 3 bases clipped from V and 5 bases from J, the junction kept 9 bases outside the gene matches. CDR3 in DNA: TGTGCCAGCAGCTATGGGCGGGAGGGCCGAAACAATGAGCAGTTCTTC. Amino acid sequence: CASSYGREGRNNEQFF.

The chain combines TRBV27 with TRBJ1-5; TRBD1 matches 7 bases. The germline V gene encodes CDR1 MNHEY and CDR2 SMNVEV (reference sequence). The trim removed 2 bases at V and 4 bases at J, leaving 5 bases unmatched. CDR3 length: 15 amino acids. The CDR3 DNA sequence: TGTGCCAGCAGTTTAACCGGGACAGATAATCAGCCCCAGCATTTT. Translated: CASSLTGTDNQPQHF.

This clone was recorded only once. The chain couples TRBV4-1 to TRBJ1-1; maybe TRBD1 (6 bases). This CDR3 region has 13 residues. Germline CDR1 reads MGHRA; CDR2 reads YSYEKL. The V gene lost 5 bases and the J gene lost 1 base, with 8 bases spanning the gap. For the CDR3, the DNA is TGCGCCAGCAGCAGGACAGCGAACACTGAAGCTTTCTTT. The encoded protein is CASSRTANTEAFF.

CDR3 residues: CASTRGEAKNIQYF. CDR3 DNA sequence: TGTGCCAGCACCAGGGGGGAGGCCAAAAACATTCAGTACTTC. This chain joins TRBV7-9 and TRBJ2-4; tentative D call: TRBD1 (7 bases). Trimming pared 7 bases from V and 1 base from J, leaving 11 bases between. This CDR3 comprises 14 residues. Germline loops: CDR1 SEHNR, CDR2 FQNEAQ (reference sequence).

The CDR3 here is CASSPRDRGAFFPRNYGYTF. The CDR3 DNA sequence: TGTGCCAGCAGTCCACGGGACAGGGGGGCTTTTTTTCCCCGTAACTATGGCTACACCTTC. The chain is built from TRBV27 and TRBJ1-2; 11 bases fit TRBD1. The CDR3 totals 20 residues. V trimming: 5 bases; J trimming: 1 base; junction bases outside the gene matches: 18. Germline V CDR1 and CDR2: MNHEY, SMNVEV (reference sequence).

The chain uses TRBV4-1 and TRBJ2-2; TRBD1 is a possible D gene (5 bases). The CDR3 is made up of 16 amino acids. Germline lookup yields CDR1 MGHRA and CDR2 YSYEKL. V was cut by 7 bases and J by 3 bases, with 18 bases left in between. This chain's CDR3 is CASTPSVQVYTGELFF. The CDR3 DNA is TGCGCCAGCACCCCAAGCGTACAGGTGTACACCGGGGAGCTGTTTTTT.

This sequence joins TRBV9 and TRBJ1-2; D is unresolved. The CDR3 has 15 amino acids. Per germline, CDR1 SGDLS and CDR2 YYNGEE. V was clipped by 4 bases and J by 3 bases, with 16 bases between them. The CDR3 spells CASSPRPNSDYGYTF. Here the CDR3 DNA reads TGTGCCAGCAGCCCCCGTCCTAACAGTGACTATGGCTACACCTTC.

V usage is TRBV29-1 and J usage is TRBJ1-1; 7 bases agree with TRBD1. Germline V lookup: CDR1 SQVTM, CDR2 ANQGSEA. CDR3 length: 15 residues. V dropped 4 bases and J dropped 2; count of bases not matched to a gene: 10. As DNA, the CDR3 is TGCAGCGTTGGGATTACAGGGGCTACAAACACTGAAGCTTTCTTT. Protein product: CSVGITGATNTEAFF.

The J gene is TRBJ2-7, the V gene TRBV28; 9 bases agree with TRBD1. The CDR3 loop spans 14 amino acids. V gave up 2 bases and J gave up 3 bases; unmatched junction bases: 2. CDR1 and CDR2 (germline): MDHEN, SYDVKM. CDR3 nucleotides: TGTGCCAGCAGTTTAGCGACAGGGGGCTACGAGCAGTACTTC. Translating gives CASSLATGGYEQYF.

This chain uses TRBV5-1 with TRBJ2-5; possibly TRBD1 for D (5 bases). Per germline, CDR1 SGHRS and CDR2 YFSETQ. CDR3 length: 13 amino acids. V lost 0 bases to trimming and J lost 3 bases, with 6 bases between them. In DNA, the CDR3 is TGCGCCAGCAGCTTGGGGGGCGAAGAGACCCAGTACTTC. Its protein is CASSLGGEETQYF.

A single count supports this clone. V is TRBV6-1 and J is TRBJ1-6, with TRBD1 matching over 8 bases. CDR3 length: 13 residues. Trimming took 6 bases from V and 8 from J; bases not matched to a gene: 3. Germline lookup yields CDR1 MNHNS and CDR2 SASEGT. The CDR3 loop is CASRGQAHSPLHF. The CDR3 coding sequence is TGTGCCAGCAGGGGACAGGCCCATTCACCCCTCCACTTT.

The V and J genes are TRBV5-6 and TRBJ2-3; 7 nucleotides line up with TRBD2. This CDR3 contains 13 residues. The junction had 4 bases not matched to a gene; V was cut back by 1 base and J by 8 bases. Germline values: CDR1 SGHDT, CDR2 YYEEEE. The chain's CDR3 is CASSLLPGGTQYF. CDR3 DNA sequence: TGTGCCAGCAGCTTGCTCCCGGGGGGTACGCAGTATTTT.

The chain is built from TRBV6-5 and TRBJ2-7, with TRBD2 identical over 9 bases. The germline V gene encodes CDR1 MNHEY and CDR2 SVGAGI. Losses at the gene ends were 6 bases for V and 5 bases for J; bases not matched to a gene: 11. The length of the CDR3 is 15 residues. In nucleotides, the CDR3 is TGTGCCAGCAGCCCCCTTAGCGGGAGCTACCACGAGCAGTACTTC. This translates into CASSPLSGSYHEQYF.

The chain has TRBV18 and TRBJ2-2; D is unresolved. Per the germline V gene, CDR1 is KGHSH and CDR2 is LQKENI. There are 14 residues in the CDR3. V lost 1 base, J lost 4 bases, and 7 bases lay in between. CDR3 nucleotides: TGTGCCAGCTCACCACGCAGATTCACCGGGGAGCTGTTTTTT. This encodes CASSPRRFTGELFF. The variable domain in full, completed from reference TRBV18 and TRBJ2-2, reads NAGVMQNPRHLVRRRGQEARLRCSPMKGHSHVYWYRQLPEEGLKFMVYLQKENIIDESGMPKERFSAEFPKEGPSILRIQQVVRGDSAAYFCASSPRRFTGELFFGEGSRLTVL.

V and J are TRBV19 and TRBJ1-4; D call uncertain. CDR1 is LNHDA and CDR2 is SQIVND in the germline V gene (reference sequence). This CDR3 contains 14 residues. Trimming took off 3 bases at V and 3 bases at J, with 8 bases between the two ends. The CDR3 region is CASSISQANEKLFF. In nucleotides, the CDR3 is TGTGCCAGTAGTATCTCGCAGGCTAATGAAAAACTGTTTTTT.

The chain's CDR3 is CASSPPLLTQETQYF. The CDR3, as DNA: TGTGCCAGCTCACCACCTTTACTAACTCAAGAGACCCAGTACTTC. The chain has TRBV18 and TRBJ2-5, with D unclear. V was cut by 0 bases and J by 2 bases, with 10 bases left in between. CDR1 and CDR2 from the germline V gene are KGHSH and LQKENI. The CDR3 spans 15 residues.

The chain is built from TRBV7-9 and TRBJ2-5; D may be TRBD2 (6 bases). Trimming removed 1 base from V and 4 bases from J, with 13 bases in between. CDR1 is SEHNR, CDR2 FQNEAQ, per germline (reference sequence). The CDR3 is 15 amino acids. This chain's CDR3 is CASSLVGAEGETQYF. The CDR3 nucleotides are TGTGCCAGCAGCTTAGTAGGGGCGGAGGGAGAGACCCAGTACTTC. Variable domain in full (rest from reference TRBV7-9 and TRBJ2-5): DTGVSQNPRHKITKRGQNVTFRCDPISEHNRLYWYRQTLGQGPEFLTYFQNEAQLEKSRLLSDRFSAERPKGSFSTLEIQRTEQGDSAMYLCASSLVGAEGETQYFGPGTRLLVL.